A selection of T cell receptor beta chains follows, all from one sample in a study of a mutant IDH1 vaccine in newly diagnosed glioma. Repertoires were generated with immunoSEQ multiplex PCR, while TCRdb's copy carries only in-frame clones and drops some. The data contain about 58,000 clones, more than 80% of them singletons. For these TCRs, the target antigens are not known. The sample here was PBMCs, taken from a glioma patient whose treatment included an IDH1 peptide vaccine. These receptors were collected from a man aged 40-50 years with glioma. Each CDR3 is given with its conserved first and last residue. A D gene is named only where the DNA matches it firmly. Not every row has a clone size; where given, it reads once, few, many or a size class.

D gene,clone size,J gene,V gene,CDR3 DNA,CDR3 protein
-,-,TRBJ2-7,TRBV19,TGTGCCAGTAGTATTGGGCGGGGGCCATCCTACGAGCAGTACTTC,CASSIGRGPSYEQYF
-,-,TRBJ2-5,TRBV5-8,TGTGCCAGCAGCCGAGATTGGGGCGGAGAGACCCAGTACTTC,CASSRDWGGETQYF
-,-,TRBJ2-7,TRBV9,TGTGCCAGCAGCGTTGGGGGCAGTTCCTACGAGCAGTACTTC,CASSVGGSSYEQYF
-,-,TRBJ1-1,TRBV9,TGTGCCAGCAGCGTAGGGGCTGGGGACACTGAAGCTTTCTTT,CASSVGAGDTEAFF
TRBD1,-,TRBJ2-7,TRBV2,TGTGCCAGCAGTGAAACAGGGGTTTACGAGCAGTACTTC,CASSETGVYEQYF
-,-,TRBJ2-7,TRBV29-1,TGCAGCGTCCAACTAAGTCACTCCTACGAGCAGTACTTC,CSVQLSHSYEQYF
-,-,TRBJ1-3,TRBV7-2,TGTGCCAGCAGCTCAGCAGGAGGGGACGGAAACACCATATATTTT,CASSSAGGDGNTIYF
TRBD1,few,TRBJ1-3,TRBV4-2,TGTGCCAGCAGCCAAGAGGACAGGGAGGGCGGAAACACCATATATTTT,CASSQEDREGGNTIYF
TRBD1,once,TRBJ2-2,TRBV19,TGTGCCAGTAGTAAGACAGGGGTCACCGGGGAGCTGTTTTTT,CASSKTGVTGELFF
-,once,TRBJ1-6,TRBV19,TGTGCCAGTAGTATCCCGGGACTGAGACCTGTGGCCCTCCACTTT,CASSIPGLRPVALHF
TRBD2,-,TRBJ2-7,TRBV30,TGTGCCTGGAGTGCAGGACTAGCGGGCCACTACGAGCAGTACTTC,CAWSAGLAGHYEQYF
-,-,TRBJ2-6,TRBV7-6,TGTGCCAGCAGCTTATCAGGGGCTGGGGCCAACGTCCTGACTTTC,CASSLSGAGANVLTF